This T cell receptor (beta chain) came from a study of response to subunit inactivated influenza vaccine. Findings and limits, study-wide: The authors put forward the suggestion that each seasonal influenza vaccination may bring in only a limited number of new T cells.

The table lists this clonotype with many counts. No antigen is known for it. TCRdb ran MiXCR on the RT-PCR reads and lists one entry per CDR3 protein. Of roughly 190,000 distinct CDR3 sequences detected, around 12% appear once; the ten largest clones hold less than 30%. The same data also went into a second study, on T cells expressing NK-cell markers. That work contributes: The cDNA for TCR beta came from 5'RACE template switching with UMIs. Sequencing of TCR beta repertoires drew on sorted CD3+CD56+NKG2C+, CD3+CD56+NKG2C- and CD3+CD56-NKG2C+ T cells. HCMV seropositivity marked most of the eight sequenced donors; one was seronegative. CD8+ T cells in 5 or 6 donors included dominant NKG2C+ clonotypes at roughly 1.0-7.0%.

This specimen consisted of CD8+ T cells sorted from PBMCs, obtained 12 days after vaccination. This clonotype was obtained from a man over 45 who received an inactivated influenza vaccine.

The CDR3 nucleotides are TGTGCCATCACTACGGGACTAGCGGGAGGCGAGCAGTACTTC. As protein: CAITTGLAGGEQYF. J is TRBJ2-7 and V is TRBV10-3, with 15 positions matching TRBD2. Trimming cost V 7 bases and J 6 bases; bases outside gene matches: 4. Germline V CDR1 and CDR2: ENHRY, SYGVKD. The CDR3 loop spans 14 amino acids.